This T cell receptor beta chain was documented in a study of blood T cell repertoires in COVID-19. Background on the study: Sources were T cells, B-cell-depleted T cells, or PBMCs; the material itself was cDNA or gDNA.

Only in-frame clones appear in the TCRdb table, and some are missing; sequencing was by immunoSEQ multiplex PCR. The table has 30,000 to 45,000 clones, 81% seen once. Sequenced sample: peripheral blood. This TCR was recovered from an elderly man with active or convalescent COVID-19.

CDR3 DNA: TGTGCCAGCAGCTTTACAGAGAACACTGAAGCTTTCTTT. Translation: CASSFTENTEAFF. The gene calls are TRBV7-2 and TRBJ1-1; D call uncertain. Trimming stripped 3 bases from V and 1 base from J, with 6 bases between. Germline values: CDR1 SGHTA, CDR2 FQGNSA. The CDR3 totals 13 residues.